This T cell receptor (beta chain) stems from a study of blood T cell repertoires in COVID-19. Study context: Acute and convalescent COVID-19 samples came from the United States, Italy and Spain. PBMCs, B-cell-depleted T cells, or T cells were the source of the cDNA or gDNA that made up the material.

This CDR3 has 15 residues. J gave up 4 bases and V 5 bases, and 7 bases lay outside the gene matches. Germline CDR1 reads SGHTS; CDR2 reads YDEGEE. Libraries were prepared by immunoSEQ multiplex PCR; TCRdb keeps only in-frame clonotypes and omits some of them. The table has about 240,000 clones, about 86% seen once. The chain links TRBV5-8 to TRBJ1-2, with TRBD1 matching over 11 bases. The sequencing sample was made of PBMCs or T cells enriched from blood (not recorded which). The receptor was derived from a woman in her forties with acute COVID-19. CDR3 nucleotides: TGTGCCAGCAGACCAAGGACAGGGGGCATCTATGGCTACACCTTC. Its protein is CASRPRTGGIYGYTF.